This TCR beta chain was retrieved from a study of response to subunit inactivated influenza vaccine. This clonotype was observed a handful of times. The J segment lost 3 bases and the V segment lost 5 bases, leaving 4 bases of the junction unmatched. The CDR3 runs 14 residues. MiXCR, applied by TCRdb to the RT-PCR reads, yields one record per CDR3 protein. This table has 700,000 to 800,000 distinct CDR3 sequences, around a sixth appearing once. The TCR was taken from a man aged 50 to 59 who received an inactivated influenza vaccine. This sample comprised PBMCs from blood, obtained more than 4 days after vaccination. The chain recombines TRBV12-3 or TRBV12-4 with TRBJ1-1; 9 bases are shared with TRBD1. CDR3 coding DNA: TGTGCCAGCAGTGCGACAGGGGGTTACACTGAAGCTTTCTTT. It yields the protein CASSATGGYTEAFF.